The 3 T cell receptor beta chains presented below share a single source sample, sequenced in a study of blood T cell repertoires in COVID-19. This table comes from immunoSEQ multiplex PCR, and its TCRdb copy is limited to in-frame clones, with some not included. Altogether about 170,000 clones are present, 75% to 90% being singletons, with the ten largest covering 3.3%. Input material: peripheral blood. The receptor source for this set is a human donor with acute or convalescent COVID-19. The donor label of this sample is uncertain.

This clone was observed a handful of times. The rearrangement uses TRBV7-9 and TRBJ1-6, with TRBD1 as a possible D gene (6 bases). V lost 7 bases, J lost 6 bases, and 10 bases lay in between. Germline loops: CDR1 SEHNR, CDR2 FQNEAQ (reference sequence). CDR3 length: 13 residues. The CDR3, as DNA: TGTGCCAGCACTCAGGGGCCTAATTCACCCCTCCACTTT. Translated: CASTQGPNSPLHF.

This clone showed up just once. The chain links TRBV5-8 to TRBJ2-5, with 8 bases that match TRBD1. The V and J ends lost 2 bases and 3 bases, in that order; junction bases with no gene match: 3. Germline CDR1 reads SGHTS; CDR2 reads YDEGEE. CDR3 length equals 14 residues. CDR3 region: CASSLSGGEETQYF. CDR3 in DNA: TGTGCCAGCAGCTTATCAGGGGGCGAAGAGACCCAGTACTTC.

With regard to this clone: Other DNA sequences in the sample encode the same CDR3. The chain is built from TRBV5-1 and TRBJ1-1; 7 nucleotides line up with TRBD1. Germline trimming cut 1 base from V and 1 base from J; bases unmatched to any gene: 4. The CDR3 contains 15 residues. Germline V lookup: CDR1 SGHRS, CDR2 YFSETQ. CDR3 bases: TGCGCCAGCAGCTTGCCGGGACAGCCGAACACTGAAGCTTTCTTT. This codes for CASSLPGQPNTEAFF.